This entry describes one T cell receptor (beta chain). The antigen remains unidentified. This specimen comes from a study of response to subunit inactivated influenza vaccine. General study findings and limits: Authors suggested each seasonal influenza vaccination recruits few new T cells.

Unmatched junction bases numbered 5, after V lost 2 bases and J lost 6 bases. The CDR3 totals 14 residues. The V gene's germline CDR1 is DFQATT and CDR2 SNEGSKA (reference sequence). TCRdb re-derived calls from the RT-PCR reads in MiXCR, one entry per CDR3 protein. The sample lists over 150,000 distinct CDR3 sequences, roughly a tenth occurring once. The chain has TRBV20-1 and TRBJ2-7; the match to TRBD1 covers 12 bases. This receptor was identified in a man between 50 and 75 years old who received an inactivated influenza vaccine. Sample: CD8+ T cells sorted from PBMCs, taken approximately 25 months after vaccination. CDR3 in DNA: TGCAGTGCTAGATTCCGGGACAGGGGGCTCGAGCAGTACTTC. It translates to CSARFRDRGLEQYF.